This T cell receptor beta chain was identified during a study of blood T cell repertoires in COVID-19. As for the study in general: T cells, B-cell-depleted T cells, or PBMCs provided the cDNA or gDNA that served as material.

In the original workflow: The authors estimated nucleated cell counts from reference gene primer amplification. Profiling relied on immunoSEQ multiplex PCR, and the TCRdb table lists in-frame clones only, not all of them. D and trimming come from the DNA, and the V and J calls and clone size come from that table. The table lists 250,000 to 300,000 clones, 86% of them singletons, with around 2.9% in the top ten. V lost 5 bases and J lost 5; bases outside the gene matches: 10. The CDR3 extends over 15 amino acids. Germline CDR1 MNHEY, CDR2 SVGEGT. The material sequenced was peripheral blood. V is TRBV6-2 or TRBV6-3 and J is TRBJ2-7; 9 bases fit TRBD1. The TCR comes from a woman aged 25 to 39 with active or convalescent COVID-19. Here the CDR3 reads CASSKQGTGSHEQYF. DNA for the CDR3: TGTGCCAGCAGTAAACAGGGGACAGGGTCCCACGAGCAGTACTTC.